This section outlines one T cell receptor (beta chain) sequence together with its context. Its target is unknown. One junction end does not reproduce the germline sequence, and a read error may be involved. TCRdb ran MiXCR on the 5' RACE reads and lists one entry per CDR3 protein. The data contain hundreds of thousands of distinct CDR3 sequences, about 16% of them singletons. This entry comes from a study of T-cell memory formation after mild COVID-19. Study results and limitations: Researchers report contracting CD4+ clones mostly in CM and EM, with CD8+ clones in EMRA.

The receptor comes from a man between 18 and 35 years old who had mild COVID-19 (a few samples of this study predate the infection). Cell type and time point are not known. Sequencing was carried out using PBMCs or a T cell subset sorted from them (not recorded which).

CDR3 DNA: TGCGCCAGCAACTTGGTAGAAGCGGGGGGCACCTACGAGCAGTACTTC. Protein sequence: CASNLVEAGGTYEQYF. V usage is TRBV5-1 and J usage is TRBJ2-7, with 9 bases matching TRBD2. This CDR3 has 16 amino acids. Per germline, CDR1 SGHRS and CDR2 YFSETQ.